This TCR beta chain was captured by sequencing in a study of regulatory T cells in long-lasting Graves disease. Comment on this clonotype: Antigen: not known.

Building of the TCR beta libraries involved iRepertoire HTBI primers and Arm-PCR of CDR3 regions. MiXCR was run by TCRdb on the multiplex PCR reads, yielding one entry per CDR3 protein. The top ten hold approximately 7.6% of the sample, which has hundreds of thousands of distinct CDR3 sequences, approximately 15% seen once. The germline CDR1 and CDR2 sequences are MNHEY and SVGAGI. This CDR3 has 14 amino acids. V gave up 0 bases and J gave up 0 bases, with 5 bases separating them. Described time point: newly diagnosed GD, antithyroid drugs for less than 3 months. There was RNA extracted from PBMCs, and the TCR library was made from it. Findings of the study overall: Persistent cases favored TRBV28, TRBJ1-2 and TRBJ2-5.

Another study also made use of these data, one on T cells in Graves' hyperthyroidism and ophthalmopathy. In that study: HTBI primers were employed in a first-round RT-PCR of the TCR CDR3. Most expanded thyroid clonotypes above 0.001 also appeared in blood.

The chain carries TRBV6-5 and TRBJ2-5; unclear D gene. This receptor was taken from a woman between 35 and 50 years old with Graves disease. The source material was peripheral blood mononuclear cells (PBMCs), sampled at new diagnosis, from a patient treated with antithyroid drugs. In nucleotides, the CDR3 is TGTGCCAGCAGTTACTCGAACAACCAAGAGACCCAGTACTTC. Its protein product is CASSYSNNQETQYF.